A selection of T cell receptor beta chains follows, all from one sample in a study of cytomegalovirus exposure and HLA in healthy donors. Assay: immunoSEQ multiplex PCR; the TCRdb copy retains only in-frame clones and omits some. The sample lists fewer than 120,000 clones; over 75% were seen once. Sequenced: PBMCs. These receptors were collected from a woman aged 25-40 years in good health and CMV-seropositive. Both conserved end residues are part of each CDR3. Fields, in order: D gene, V gene, J gene, clone size, CDR3 protein, CDR3 DNA. D genes are given only for firm matches. Rows give clone size only sometimes, using once, few, many, or a class for an expanded clone.

D: TRBD2
V: TRBV27
J: TRBJ2-1
size: NA
CDR3: CASSLIAGGYNEQFF
DNA: TGTGCCAGCAGTTTAATAGCGGGGGGTTACAATGAGCAGTTCTTC

D: TRBD1
V: TRBV4-3
J: TRBJ2-1
size: NA
CDR3: CASSQGTGNEQFF
DNA: TGCGCCAGCAGCCAGGGGACAGGGAATGAGCAGTTCTTC

D: NA
V: TRBV30
J: TRBJ1-1
size: NA
CDR3: CASAILREHTEDTEAFF
DNA: TGTGCCTCTGCCATTCTCAGGGAACATACCGAGGACACTGAAGCTTTCTTT

D: TRBD1
V: TRBV16
J: TRBJ1-5
size: NA
CDR3: CASSPGQGAGQPQHF
DNA: TGTGCCAGCAGCCCCGGACAGGGGGCTGGCCAGCCCCAGCATTTT

D: NA
V: TRBV5-1
J: TRBJ1-5
size: few
CDR3: CASSAEGGDQPQHF
DNA: TGCGCCAGCAGCGCGGAAGGGGGTGATCAGCCCCAGCATTTT

D: NA
V: TRBV4-3
J: TRBJ2-5
size: once
CDR3: CASSQGTAARTQYF
DNA: TGCGCCAGCAGCCAAGGGACAGCCGCTAGGACCCAGTACTTC

D: NA
V: TRBV5-6
J: TRBJ1-5
size: NA
CDR3: CASSLAGTPNQPQHF
DNA: TGTGCCAGCAGCTTGGCCGGGACACCAAATCAGCCCCAGCATTTT

D: TRBD2
V: TRBV30
J: TRBJ2-1
size: NA
CDR3: CAWSDLAGSIEQFF
DNA: TGTGCCTGGAGTGATCTAGCGGGCTCCATAGAGCAGTTCTTC

D: TRBD2
V: TRBV9
J: TRBJ2-3
size: few
CDR3: CASSARLAGPDTQYF
DNA: TGTGCCAGCAGCGCGCGACTAGCGGGGCCAGATACGCAGTATTTT

D: NA
V: TRBV9
J: TRBJ1-3
size: NA
CDR3: CASSVGGAFSGNTIYF
DNA: TGTGCCAGCAGCGTGGGGGGAGCGTTCTCTGGAAACACCATATATTTT

D: NA
V: TRBV6-5
J: TRBJ1-2
size: NA
CDR3: CASSYSAGYGYTF
DNA: TGTGCCAGCAGTTACTCGGCAGGGTATGGCTACACCTTC

D: NA
V: TRBV5-1
J: TRBJ1-1
size: NA
CDR3: CASRQNTGSGAAFF
DNA: TGCGCCAGCAGACAAAACACAGGGTCAGGTGCTGCTTTCTTT

D: TRBD2
V: TRBV29-1
J: TRBJ2-3
size: NA
CDR3: CSFLRGGGLTDTQYF
DNA: TGCAGCTTCCTACGGGGGGGAGGCTTGACAGATACGCAGTATTTT

D: NA
V: TRBV6-5
J: TRBJ1-1
size: NA
CDR3: CASSYEGTTEAFF
DNA: TGTGCCAGCAGTTACGAGGGAACAACTGAAGCTTTCTTT

D: NA
V: TRBV9
J: TRBJ2-7
size: NA
CDR3: CASSVETGYEQYF
DNA: TGTGCCAGCAGCGTAGAAACTGGCTACGAGCAGTACTTC

D: TRBD1
V: TRBV5-4
J: TRBJ2-3
size: NA
CDR3: CASSLNRGPTDTQYF
DNA: TGTGCCAGCAGCTTGAATAGGGGGCCTACAGATACGCAGTATTTT

D: NA
V: TRBV27
J: TRBJ2-1
size: NA
CDR3: CASSFRRGMSSYNEQFF
DNA: TGTGCCAGCAGTTTTCGGAGGGGCATGAGCTCCTACAATGAGCAGTTCTTC

D: TRBD2
V: TRBV4-1
J: TRBJ2-5
size: NA
CDR3: CASSQEWGPGLAGVRETQYF
DNA: TGCGCCAGCAGCCAAGAGTGGGGACCGGGACTAGCGGGAGTCAGGGAGACCCAGTACTTC

D: NA
V: TRBV9
J: TRBJ1-2
size: NA
CDR3: CASSTPGSRYGYTF
DNA: TGTGCCAGCAGCACCCCAGGGTCCCGATATGGCTACACCTTC

D: TRBD1
V: TRBV28
J: TRBJ1-2
size: NA
CDR3: CASSFGQGLGTYGYTF
DNA: TGTGCCAGCAGTTTCGGACAGGGTCTGGGTACCTATGGCTACACCTTC

D: TRBD1
V: TRBV5-1
J: TRBJ1-2
size: NA
CDR3: CASSLDGTGVGYTF
DNA: TGCGCCAGCAGCTTGGATGGGACAGGGGTCGGCTACACCTTC

D: NA
V: TRBV28
J: TRBJ2-1
size: NA
CDR3: CASSSGADYNEQFF
DNA: TGTGCCAGCAGTTCAGGGGCGGACTACAATGAGCAGTTCTTC

D: TRBD2
V: TRBV19
J: TRBJ2-7
size: NA
CDR3: CASRTSGGSYEQYF
DNA: TGTGCCAGTAGAACTAGCGGGGGTTCCTACGAGCAGTACTTC

D: NA
V: TRBV27
J: TRBJ1-1
size: NA
CDR3: CASSLSGRLGNPEAFF
DNA: TGTGCCAGCAGTTTATCTGGGAGATTAGGAAATCCTGAAGCTTTCTTT

D: TRBD1
V: TRBV7-2
J: TRBJ1-6
size: NA
CDR3: CASSSSAGGRLDSPLHF
DNA: TGTGCCAGCAGTTCCTCCGCAGGGGGGCGGCTCGATTCACCCCTCCACTTT

D: NA
V: TRBV28
J: TRBJ1-2
size: NA
CDR3: CASSFSGSIYGYTF
DNA: TGTGCCAGCAGTTTTAGCGGGAGTATCTATGGCTACACCTTC

D: TRBD1
V: TRBV2
J: TRBJ1-2
size: few
CDR3: CASSRQGVGDGYTF
DNA: TGTGCCAGCAGTAGACAGGGGGTTGGGGATGGCTACACCTTC

D: TRBD2
V: TRBV27
J: TRBJ2-1
size: NA
CDR3: CASSLRTSGSVEQFF
DNA: TGTGCCAGCAGTTTACGGACTAGCGGGAGTGTTGAGCAGTTCTTC

D: NA
V: TRBV30
J: TRBJ1-1
size: NA
CDR3: CAWSSGSVNTEAFF
DNA: TGTGCCTGGAGCTCCGGGTCCGTGAACACTGAAGCTTTCTTT

D: TRBD2
V: TRBV30
J: TRBJ2-1
size: once
CDR3: CAFRTSGTSGGEQFF
DNA: TGTGCCTTTCGGACTAGCGGGACCTCAGGGGGGGAGCAGTTCTTC

D: NA
V: TRBV5-6
J: TRBJ2-5
size: NA
CDR3: CASSPGLLPETQYF
DNA: TGTGCCAGCAGCCCTGGCCTTCTTCCAGAGACCCAGTACTTC

D: TRBD2
V: TRBV6-5
J: TRBJ2-1
size: NA
CDR3: CASSRGLAANEQFF
DNA: TGTGCCAGCAGCCGTGGACTAGCGGCAAATGAGCAGTTCTTC

D: NA
V: TRBV15
J: TRBJ1-5
size: NA
CDR3: CATSAIQGRVQPQHF
DNA: TGTGCCACCAGTGCCATACAGGGACGGGTACAGCCCCAGCATTTT

D: TRBD1
V: TRBV10-3
J: TRBJ2-7
size: NA
CDR3: CAIRGDSSYEQYF
DNA: TGTGCCATCAGGGGGGACAGTTCCTACGAGCAGTACTTC

D: NA
V: TRBV7-9
J: TRBJ1-4
size: NA
CDR3: CASSGGQMSRKTLFF
DNA: TGTGCCAGCAGTGGAGGTCAGATGTCCCGAAAAACTCTGTTTTTT

D: NA
V: TRBV2
J: TRBJ1-1
size: NA
CDR3: CASSDKTGFEAFF
DNA: TGTGCCAGCAGTGATAAGACAGGTTTTGAAGCTTTCTTT

D: NA
V: TRBV4-3
J: TRBJ1-5
size: once
CDR3: CASSRRTGDNQPQHF
DNA: TGCGCCAGCAGCCGACGTACAGGAGACAATCAGCCCCAGCATTTT

D: NA
V: TRBV7-6
J: TRBJ2-7
size: NA
CDR3: CASSPNQGYEQYF
DNA: TGTGCCAGCAGCCCTAATCAGGGCTACGAGCAGTACTTC

D: NA
V: TRBV4-3
J: TRBJ2-7
size: NA
CDR3: CASSQDARARGEQYF
DNA: TGCGCCAGCAGCCAAGATGCCAGGGCTAGAGGCGAGCAGTACTTC

D: TRBD1
V: TRBV28
J: TRBJ1-2
size: NA
CDR3: CASSSPGQGKACTF
DNA: TGTGCCAGCAGTTCGCCGGGACAGGGTAAAGCCTGCACCTTC

D: NA
V: TRBV10-3
J: TRBJ1-2
size: NA
CDR3: CATEAGTGINYGYTF
DNA: TGTGCCACCGAGGCGGGTACAGGGATTAACTATGGCTACACCTTC

D: TRBD2
V: TRBV5-6
J: TRBJ2-5
size: NA
CDR3: CASSSGTSGVESETQYF
DNA: TGTGCCAGCAGCTCCGGGACTAGCGGGGTCGAGTCAGAGACCCAGTACTTC

D: TRBD1
V: TRBV2
J: TRBJ2-7
size: NA
CDR3: CASRPLPTGVLGEQYF
DNA: TGTGCCAGCAGGCCCCTCCCCACAGGGGTGTTGGGAGAGCAGTACTTC

D: NA
V: TRBV9
J: TRBJ1-1
size: NA
CDR3: CASSGYMNTEAFF
DNA: TGTGCCAGCAGCGGATACATGAACACTGAAGCTTTCTTT

D: NA
V: TRBV6-1
J: TRBJ1-6
size: NA
CDR3: CASIGSSSYNSPLHF
DNA: TGTGCCAGCATAGGATCTAGCTCCTATAATTCACCCCTCCACTTT

D: TRBD1
V: TRBV2
J: TRBJ2-7
size: once
CDR3: CASRGTGKRGEQYF
DNA: TGTGCCAGCAGGGGGACAGGGAAAAGGGGCGAGCAGTACTTC

D: TRBD1
V: TRBV4-3
J: TRBJ2-3
size: NA
CDR3: CASSPDRGNFADTQYF
DNA: TGCGCCAGCAGCCCAGACAGGGGGAATTTTGCGGATACGCAGTATTTT

D: TRBD1
V: TRBV5-1
J: TRBJ2-7
size: NA
CDR3: CASSLTTGGSVGQYF
DNA: TGCGCCAGCAGCTTGACGACAGGGGGTAGTGTGGGGCAGTACTTC

D: TRBD1
V: TRBV2
J: TRBJ1-1
size: NA
CDR3: CASSRDRNTEAFF
DNA: TGTGCCAGCAGCCGGGACAGAAACACTGAAGCTTTCTTT

D: NA
V: TRBV6-1
J: TRBJ2-5
size: NA
CDR3: CASSMTPQETQYF
DNA: TGTGCCAGCAGTATGACACCTCAAGAGACCCAGTACTTC

D: NA
V: TRBV28
J: TRBJ2-2
size: NA
CDR3: CASTFPTGTPLTGELFF
DNA: TGTGCCAGCACTTTCCCAACCGGGACACCGCTCACCGGGGAGCTGTTTTTT

D: NA
V: TRBV7-2
J: TRBJ1-2
size: NA
CDR3: CASSPLGLGYTF
DNA: TGTGCCAGCAGCCCCTTGGGGCTTGGCTACACCTTC

D: NA
V: TRBV5-6
J: TRBJ1-2
size: NA
CDR3: CASSLSPGTFHGYTF
DNA: TGTGCCAGCAGCTTGTCGCCCGGGACATTTCATGGCTACACCTTC

D: NA
V: TRBV2
J: TRBJ1-2
size: NA
CDR3: CASKRGLVPSNYGYTF
DNA: TGTGCCAGCAAAAGGGGTCTAGTCCCCTCTAACTATGGCTACACCTTC

D: NA
V: TRBV29-1
J: TRBJ1-1
size: NA
CDR3: CSVPQGDTEAFF
DNA: TGCAGCGTCCCGCAAGGGGACACTGAAGCTTTCTTT

D: NA
V: TRBV13
J: TRBJ2-1
size: NA
CDR3: CASSLNPVSNNEQFF
DNA: TGTGCCAGCAGCTTAAATCCAGTATCCAACAATGAGCAGTTCTTC

D: TRBD2
V: TRBV5-6
J: TRBJ2-1
size: NA
CDR3: CASSAWTRKTYNEQFF
DNA: TGTGCCAGCAGCGCGTGGACTAGGAAAACTTACAATGAGCAGTTCTTC

D: NA
V: TRBV5-8
J: TRBJ1-1
size: NA
CDR3: CASSLVQGVSEAFF
DNA: TGTGCCAGCAGCTTGGTCCAGGGCGTCTCTGAAGCTTTCTTT

D: NA
V: TRBV12-2
J: TRBJ2-7
size: NA
CDR3: CASRSLGTGSIGSSYEQYF
DNA: TGTGCAAGTCGCTCTTTAGGGACAGGCTCGATAGGATCCTCCTACGAGCAGTACTTC